The sample holds a few counts of the clone carrying this T cell receptor beta chain. Antigen unknown. The data stem from a study of identical twins. Overall study results and limits: Analyses of zero insertions could be partly confounded by invariant MAIT and iNKT cells. The more abundant beta clonotypes in cord blood had fewer insertions, and memory repertoires did not show this.

The CDR3 loop spans 14 amino acids. Germline lookup yields CDR1 SGDLS and CDR2 YYNGEE. TCRdb reanalysed the 5' RACE reads using MiXCR and keeps one entry per CDR3 protein. The repertoire includes 1.5 million to 2 million distinct CDR3 sequences, under 35% of them detected once, and around 0.25% sits in the top ten. The chain joins TRBV9 to TRBJ2-5; 9 nucleotides match TRBD2. The better agreement between TRBJ2-7 and the DNA end casts doubt on the J call. The source material was cord blood. This receptor was obtained from a newborn girl in good health. The CDR3 DNA follows: TGTGCCAGCAGCGCGGGACTAGCTGAAGTCGAGCAGTACTTC. Translation gives CASSAGLAEVEQYF.